This T cell receptor (beta chain) was captured by sequencing in a study of T cells in Graves' hyperthyroidism and ophthalmopathy. Study-level findings and limits: It was a median 6.5 months before onset that the model predicted ophthalmopathy. Most thyroid clonotypes that were expanded above 0.001 also turned up in blood.

Ten or more counts support this clonotype. What it recognizes is unknown. Using RNA transcripts as the source, TCR beta CDR3 regions were amplified. In the first-round RT-PCR of the TCR CDR3, the HTBI primer set was used. MiXCR, applied by TCRdb to the multiplex PCR reads, yields one record per CDR3 protein. The table includes approximately 300,000 distinct CDR3 sequences, roughly 19% detected once. Trimming took 1 base from V and 3 from J, leaving 10 bases between them. CDR1 SEHNR and CDR2 FQNEAQ come from the germline V gene (reference sequence). The CDR3 sequence is 14 residues long. Under 3 months was the duration of disease in ophthalmopathy patients, who also had a Clinical Activity Score of at least 3 and a NOSPECS grade of at least 4. Each diagnosis drew on symptoms, thyroxine, TRAb, thyroid ultrasound and orbital computed tomography findings.

The sample consisted of blood. This chain links TRBV7-9 with TRBJ2-7, with D perhaps TRBD1 (5 bases). The sequence derives from a man over 45 with Graves' ophthalmopathy. CDR3: CASSLGLRVYEQYF. CDR3 sequence (DNA): TGTGCCAGCAGCTTAGGACTCAGGGTCTACGAGCAGTACTTC.